The 21 T cell receptor beta chains presented below share a single source sample, sequenced in a study of T cells after yellow fever vaccination. TCRdb independently ran MiXCR on the 5' RACE reads; one entry per CDR3 protein. The sample has approximately 550,000 distinct CDR3 sequences, approximately 15% seen once. The sample in question was PBMCs, obtained on the day of the yellow fever booster vaccination. These receptors all stem from a man in his thirties or forties who received the YFV17D yellow fever vaccine.

This clonotype came up a few times. The V call is TRBV11-2, the J call TRBJ2-3, with 9 bases aligning to TRBD2. Germline-derived CDR1 and CDR2 are SGHAT and FQNNGV. The CDR3 runs to 22 residues. V shed 0 bases, J shed 2 bases, and the junction held 21 bases outside the gene matches. The CDR3: CASSLEPPGTAGGSKLTDTQYF. The CDR3 DNA follows: TGTGCCAGCAGCTTAGAGCCGCCGGGGACAGCGGGAGGATCTAAACTCACAGATACGCAGTATTTT. Based on the CDR3 plus reference TRBV11-2 and TRBJ2-3, the full variable domain is EAGVAQSPRYKIIEKRQSVAFWCNPISGHATLYWYQQILGQGPKLLIQFQNNGVVDDSQLPKDRFSAERLKGVDSTLKIQPAKLEDSAVYLCASSLEPPGTAGGSKLTDTQYFGPGTRLTVL.

The chain employs TRBV10-2 and TRBJ2-4; D may be TRBD2 (6 bases). The CDR3 contains 17 residues. The V end lost 3 bases, the J end lost 3 bases, and 18 bases lay between the germline ends. Germline loops: CDR1 WSHSY, CDR2 SAAADI. CDR3: CASSESWVGRDKNIQYF. The CDR3 coding sequence is TGCGCCAGCAGTGAATCCTGGGTAGGGCGGGACAAAAACATTCAGTACTTC.

The chain is built from TRBV7-2 and TRBJ1-2; 10 positions match TRBD1. The CDR3 runs to 14 residues. The V gene's germline CDR1 is SGHTA and CDR2 FQGNSA. J gave up 4 bases and V 5 bases, and 4 bases lay outside the gene matches. The CDR3 here is CASSRQGATYGYTF. The CDR3 DNA is TGTGCCAGCAGCCGACAGGGGGCAACCTATGGCTACACCTTC.

The chain links TRBV7-9 to TRBJ1-4; D is ambiguous. The CDR3 contains 13 residues. Per the germline V gene, CDR1 is SEHNR and CDR2 is FQNEAQ (reference sequence). Trimming stripped 3 bases from V and 7 bases from J, with 9 bases between. CDR3 coding DNA: TGTGCCAGCAGCTTGGGCGGATCTGAAAAACTGTTTTTT. It codes for CASSLGGSEKLFF.

This clonotype was observed a few times. J is TRBJ2-3 and V is TRBV20-1, with D uncertain. The CDR3 extends over 12 amino acids. The V end lost 7 bases, the J end lost 2 bases, and 10 bases lay between the germline ends. The V gene's germline CDR1 is DFQATT and CDR2 SNEGSKA (reference sequence). CDR3 coding DNA: TGCAGTGGCGGAAGCCCCACAGATACGCAGTATTTT. This gives the protein CSGGSPTDTQYF.

This clonotype has a handful of counts. CDR3 in amino acids: CASSRVGNQPQHF. As DNA, the CDR3 is TGTGCCAGCAGTCGGGTAGGCAATCAGCCCCAGCATTTT. The chain joins TRBV28 to TRBJ1-5; D is ambiguous. V was trimmed by 5 bases and J by 2 bases, leaving 7 bases between them. The CDR3 contains 13 residues. Germline V gives CDR1 MDHEN, CDR2 SYDVKM.

The chain employs TRBV2 and TRBJ2-3; 10 bases align to TRBD1. CDR3 length: 15 residues. Germline trimming cut 10 bases from V and 3 bases from J; bases unmatched to any gene: 10. Germline V lookup: CDR1 SNHLY, CDR2 FYNNEI. CDR3 bases: TGTGCCACCATCGGGAGGGACAGGGGTACAGATACGCAGTATTTT. Translating it yields CATIGRDRGTDTQYF.

This clonotype was picked up a small number of times. The chain uses TRBV13 and TRBJ2-1; TRBD2 might be the D (5 bases). Germline CDR1 PRHDT, CDR2 FYEKMQ (reference sequence). The CDR3 is 14 residues long. Trimming took off 5 bases at V and 6 bases at J, with 14 bases between the two ends. The CDR3 nucleotides are TGTGCCAGCAGCCCTAGCCCCGACGGCAATGAGCAGTTCTTC. Amino acids: CASSPSPDGNEQFF.

The rearrangement uses TRBV30 and TRBJ1-5; D not certain. This CDR3 spans 13 amino acids. The V gene lost 3 bases and the J gene lost 0 bases, with 6 bases spanning the gap. Germline V gene data show CDR1 as GTSNPN and CDR2 as SVGIG (reference sequence). The CDR3 sequence is CAWSQDSNQPQHF. The CDR3 bases are TGTGCCTGGAGCCAGGATAGCAATCAGCCCCAGCATTTT.

V gene TRBV21-1 combines with J gene TRBJ2-1; the table's TRBD2 call for D was not verified on the DNA. TRBV21-1 constitutes a pseudogene. This CDR3 has 20 residues. The CDR3 region has the DNA TGTGCCAGCAGCAAAGTTCCGGGACTAGCGGGAGGTATCTCCTACAATGAGCAGTTCTTC. Its translation: CASSKVPGLAGGISYNEQFF.

The chain carries TRBV3-1 and TRBJ2-4; TRBD2 aligns across 8 bases. The CDR3 totals 15 residues. The ends lost 5 bases at V and 10 bases at J; junction bases unmatched: 13. The germline V gene encodes CDR1 LGHDT and CDR2 YNNKEL (reference sequence). The CDR3 coding sequence is TGTGCCAGCAGCTACGCCGGGGAGGCGGGAGGAATTCAGTACTTC. It encodes CASSYAGEAGGIQYF.

As for this clonotype: A much larger clone lies one base from this, so it may be a read error. The rearrangement links TRBV18 to TRBJ2-7, with 12 bases that match TRBD1. The germline V gene has CDR1 KGHSH and CDR2 LQKENI. This CDR3 has 14 residues. This CDR3 reads CASPPRDRGLEQYF. The CDR3 nucleotides read TGTGCCAGCCCACCGAGGGACAGGGGGCTCGAGCAGTACTTC.

V gene TRBV28 combines with J gene TRBJ1-4; tentative D call: TRBD1 (6 bases). The CDR3 spans 15 residues. Trimming removed 2 bases at V and 4 bases at J, with 11 bases between. The germline V gene has CDR1 MDHEN and CDR2 SYDVKM. Here the CDR3 DNA reads TGTGCCAGCAGTTTAGGGGGGGCGGGTAATGAAAAACTGTTTTTT. Its translation: CASSLGGAGNEKLFF.

The chain joins TRBV20-1 to TRBJ1-5; D is undetermined. Trimming stripped 2 bases from V and 4 bases from J, with 12 bases between. Germline V gene lookup returns CDR1 DFQATT and CDR2 SNEGSKA (reference sequence). The CDR3 spans 14 residues. CDR3 amino acids: CSARFAVANQPQHF. The CDR3 bases are TGCAGTGCTAGATTTGCCGTCGCGAATCAGCCCCAGCATTTT.

The rearrangement links TRBV7-9 to TRBJ1-4; TRBD1 agrees at 7 bases. J was trimmed by 8 bases and V by 3 bases; bases with no gene match: 6. CDR1 SEHNR and CDR2 FQNEAQ come from the germline V gene (reference sequence). The CDR3 length is 14 residues. The CDR3 nucleotides are TGTGCCAGCAGCTTGACAGGGTTAAGCGAAAAACTGTTTTTT. Protein: CASSLTGLSEKLFF.

This chain links TRBV7-2 with TRBJ1-1; no clear D. The length of the CDR3 is 17 residues. The V gene lost 0 bases and the J gene lost 1 base, with 15 bases spanning the gap. CDR1 and CDR2 from the germline V gene are SGHTA and FQGNSA. CDR3 bases: TGTGCCAGCAGCTTAGCGGGCGCCGGGAGTGGGAACACTGAAGCTTTCTTT. Amino acids: CASSLAGAGSGNTEAFF.

This chain joins TRBV9 and TRBJ2-1; TRBD2 aligns across 8 bases. The CDR3 loop spans 14 amino acids. Germline V lookup: CDR1 SGDLS, CDR2 YYNGEE. V was clipped by 4 bases and J by 4 bases; unmatched bases: 4. CDR3 sequence reads: CASSNSGIYNEQFF. The CDR3 DNA sequence: TGTGCCAGCAGCAATAGCGGGATTTACAATGAGCAGTTCTTC. Looking up the rest from reference TRBV9 and TRBJ2-1 gives the full variable domain: DSGVTQTPKHLITATGQRVTLRCSPRSGDLSVYWYQQSLDQGLQFLIQYYNGEERAKGNILERFSAQQFPDLHSELNLSSLELGDSALYFCASSNSGIYNEQFFGPGTRLTVL.

The V gene is TRBV25-1, the J gene TRBJ2-7; 12 bases are a match to TRBD2. Germline assignment: CDR1 MGHDK and CDR2 SYGVNS. The CDR3 has 16 amino acids. The V and J ends lost 4 bases and 4 bases, in that order; junction bases with no gene match: 8. The CDR3 DNA reads TGTGCCAGCAGTGGCCGACTAGCGGGAGACCTATACGAGCAGTACTTC. It translates to CASSGRLAGDLYEQYF.

The J gene is TRBJ2-7, the V gene TRBV6-5, with a weak D call TRBD1 (6 bases). In germline, CDR1 is MNHEY, CDR2 SVGAGI. The V end was cut by 4 bases, the J end by 1 base, with 14 bases between. The CDR3 loop spans 15 amino acids. CDR3 loop: CASSSATGVSYEQYF. The CDR3 DNA reads TGTGCCAGCAGTTCTGCGACAGGCGTTTCCTACGAGCAGTACTTC.

This clonotype was seen repeatedly, ten times or more. The chain recombines TRBV28 with TRBJ1-6, with D uncertain. This CDR3 is built from 16 residues. The germline V gene has CDR1 MDHEN and CDR2 SYDVKM. V gave up 3 bases and J gave up 7 bases, with 16 bases separating them. The CDR3 reads CASSFVEIKGNSPLHF. The CDR3 region has the DNA TGTGCCAGCAGTTTCGTAGAGATTAAGGGAAATTCACCCCTCCACTTT.

In its sample, this clonotype was seen a few times. This chain's CDR3 is CASSLRAHTGELFF. The CDR3 region has the DNA TGTGCCAGCAGCCTCCGGGCTCACACCGGGGAGCTGTTTTTT. This chain connects TRBV6-2 or TRBV6-3 to TRBJ2-2, with D unclear. V lost 6 bases, J lost 3 bases, and 11 bases lay in between. CDR1 and CDR2 (germline): MNHEY, SVGEGT. The length of the CDR3 is 14 residues.